This note documents a single T cell receptor beta chain sequence. This record belongs to a study of blood T cell repertoires in COVID-19. Study-wide background: PBMCs, B-cell-depleted T cells, or T cells were the source of the cDNA or gDNA that made up the material.

Sequencing used immunoSEQ multiplex PCR; TCRdb keeps in-frame clones, though not all of them. The sample consists of some 130,000 clones, 85% of them appearing once. The sample comprised peripheral blood. This clonotype originated in an elderly man with acute or convalescent COVID-19.

The CDR3 DNA is TGCGCCAGCAGCTTAAACGGAGCCTCTGGAAACACCATATATTTT. Its translation: CASSLNGASGNTIYF. The chain uses TRBV5-1 and TRBJ1-3; no firm D call. Trimming removed 2 bases at V and 0 bases at J, with 9 bases between. The germline CDR1 and CDR2 sequences are SGHRS and YFSETQ. The CDR3 has 15 amino acids.